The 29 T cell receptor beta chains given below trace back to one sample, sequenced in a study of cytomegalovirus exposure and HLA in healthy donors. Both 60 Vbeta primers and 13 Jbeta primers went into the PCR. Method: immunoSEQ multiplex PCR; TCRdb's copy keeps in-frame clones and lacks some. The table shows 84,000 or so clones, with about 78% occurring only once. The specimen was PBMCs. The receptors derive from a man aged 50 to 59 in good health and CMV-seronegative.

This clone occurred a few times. The CDR3 is CASTRAPGEEKLFF. DNA for the CDR3: TGCGCCAGCACCAGGGCGCCGGGAGAGGAAAAACTGTTTTTT. J is TRBJ1-4 and V is TRBV5-1; tentatively, D is TRBD1 (5 bases). The germline V gene encodes CDR1 SGHRS and CDR2 YFSETQ. The CDR3 is made up of 14 amino acids. Trimming pared 6 bases from V and 8 bases from J, leaving 17 bases between.

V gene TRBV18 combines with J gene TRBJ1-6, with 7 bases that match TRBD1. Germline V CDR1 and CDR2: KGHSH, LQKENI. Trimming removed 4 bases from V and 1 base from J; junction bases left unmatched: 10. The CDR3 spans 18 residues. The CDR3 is CASSRATGDRSYNSPLHF. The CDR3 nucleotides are TGTGCCAGCTCACGGGCTACAGGGGACAGATCCTATAATTCACCCCTCCACTTT.

CDR3 in DNA: TGTGCCAGCAGTGCAAGGGAGAACATGAACACTGAAGCTTTCTTT. Its protein product is CASSARENMNTEAFF. V usage is TRBV2 and J usage is TRBJ1-1; no reliable D call. The CDR3 totals 15 residues. CDR1 is SNHLY, CDR2 FYNNEI, per germline. V dropped 4 bases and J dropped 0 bases, with 12 bases sitting between them.

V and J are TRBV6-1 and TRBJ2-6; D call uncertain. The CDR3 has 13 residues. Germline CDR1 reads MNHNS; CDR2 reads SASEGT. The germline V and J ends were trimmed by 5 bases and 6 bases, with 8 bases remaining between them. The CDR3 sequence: CASSQIKANVLTF. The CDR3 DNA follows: TGTGCCAGCAGTCAGATTAAGGCCAACGTCCTGACTTTC.

The CDR3 DNA reads TGTGCCAGCAGCTTCATAGCGGGGGCCATCTCCTACAATGAGCAGTTCTTC. Encoded protein: CASSFIAGAISYNEQFF. The chain uses TRBV7-2 and TRBJ2-1, with 9 positions matching TRBD2. J gave up 0 bases and V 3 bases, and 6 bases lay outside the gene matches. CDR3 length: 17 residues. Germline V gene data show CDR1 as SGHTA and CDR2 as FQGNSA.

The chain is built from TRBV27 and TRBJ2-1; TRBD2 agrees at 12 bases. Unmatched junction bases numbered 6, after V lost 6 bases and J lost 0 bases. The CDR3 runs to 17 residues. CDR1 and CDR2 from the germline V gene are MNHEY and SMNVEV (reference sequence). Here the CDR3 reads CASRRLAGVTSYNEQFF. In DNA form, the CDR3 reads TGTGCCAGCAGGAGACTAGCGGGGGTTACCTCCTACAATGAGCAGTTCTTC.

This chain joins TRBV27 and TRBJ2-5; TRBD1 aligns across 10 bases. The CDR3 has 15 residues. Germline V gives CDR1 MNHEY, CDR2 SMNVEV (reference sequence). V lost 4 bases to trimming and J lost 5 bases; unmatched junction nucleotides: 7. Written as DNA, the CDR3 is TGTGCCAGCAGTTCCCGGACAGGGGGGACTGAGACCCAGTACTTC. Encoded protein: CASSSRTGGTETQYF.

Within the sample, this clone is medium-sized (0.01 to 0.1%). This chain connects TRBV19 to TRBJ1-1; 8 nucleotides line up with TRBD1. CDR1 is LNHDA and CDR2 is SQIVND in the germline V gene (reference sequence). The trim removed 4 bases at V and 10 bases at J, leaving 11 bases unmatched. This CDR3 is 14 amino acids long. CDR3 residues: CASSTTIGQGGAFF. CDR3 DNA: TGTGCCAGTAGTACCACGATCGGACAGGGAGGAGCTTTCTTT.

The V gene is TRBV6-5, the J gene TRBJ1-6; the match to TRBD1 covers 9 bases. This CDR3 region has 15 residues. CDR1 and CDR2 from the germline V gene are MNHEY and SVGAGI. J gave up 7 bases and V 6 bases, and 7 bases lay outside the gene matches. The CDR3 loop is CASRNRDRVNSPLHF. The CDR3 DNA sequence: TGTGCCAGCAGAAATCGGGACAGGGTAAATTCACCCCTCCACTTT.

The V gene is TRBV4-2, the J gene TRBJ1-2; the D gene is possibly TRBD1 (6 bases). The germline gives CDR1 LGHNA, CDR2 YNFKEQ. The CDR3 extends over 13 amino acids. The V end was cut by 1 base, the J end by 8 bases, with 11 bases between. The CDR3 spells CASSQGAGEGYTF. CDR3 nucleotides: TGTGCCAGCAGCCAAGGGGCAGGGGAAGGCTACACCTTC.

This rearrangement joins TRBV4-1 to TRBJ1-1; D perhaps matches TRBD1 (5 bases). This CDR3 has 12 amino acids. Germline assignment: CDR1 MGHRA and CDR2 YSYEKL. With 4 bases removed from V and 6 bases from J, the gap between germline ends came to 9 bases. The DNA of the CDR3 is TGCGCCAGCAGCCCCCTGACAGCTGAAGCTTTCTTT. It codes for CASSPLTAEAFF.

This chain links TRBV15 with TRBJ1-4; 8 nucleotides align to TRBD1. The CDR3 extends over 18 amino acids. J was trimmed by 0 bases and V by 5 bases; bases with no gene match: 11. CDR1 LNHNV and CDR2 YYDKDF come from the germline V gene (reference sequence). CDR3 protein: CATSSRDRGLATNEKLFF. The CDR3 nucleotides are TGTGCCACCAGCTCCCGCGACAGGGGTCTGGCAACTAATGAAAAACTGTTTTTT.

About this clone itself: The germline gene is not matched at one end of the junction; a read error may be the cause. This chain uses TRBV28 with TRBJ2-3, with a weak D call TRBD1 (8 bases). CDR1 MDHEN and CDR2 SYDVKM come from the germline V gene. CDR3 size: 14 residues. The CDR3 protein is CASSLWVQGGSLGF. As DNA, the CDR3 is TGTGCCAGCAGTTTATGGGTACAGGGGGGGTCGCTGGGTTTT.

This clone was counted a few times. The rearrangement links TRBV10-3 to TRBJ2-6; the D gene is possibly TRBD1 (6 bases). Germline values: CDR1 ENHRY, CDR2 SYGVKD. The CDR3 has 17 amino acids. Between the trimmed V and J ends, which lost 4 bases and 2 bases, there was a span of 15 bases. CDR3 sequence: CAISVRMGTTGANVLTF. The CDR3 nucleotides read TGTGCCATCAGTGTTCGAATGGGGACAACTGGGGCCAACGTCCTGACTTTC.

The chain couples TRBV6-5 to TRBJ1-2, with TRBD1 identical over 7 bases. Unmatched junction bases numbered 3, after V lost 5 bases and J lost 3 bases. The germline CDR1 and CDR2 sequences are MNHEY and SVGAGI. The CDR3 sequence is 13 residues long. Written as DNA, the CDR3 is TGTGCCAGCAGTATTACAGGGGACTATGGCTACACCTTC. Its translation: CASSITGDYGYTF.

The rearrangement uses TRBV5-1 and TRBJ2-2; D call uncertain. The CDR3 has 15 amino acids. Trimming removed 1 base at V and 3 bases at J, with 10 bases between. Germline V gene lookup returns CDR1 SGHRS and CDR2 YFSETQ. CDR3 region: CASSLPEEDTGELFF. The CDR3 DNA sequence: TGCGCCAGCAGCTTGCCAGAAGAAGACACCGGGGAGCTGTTTTTT.

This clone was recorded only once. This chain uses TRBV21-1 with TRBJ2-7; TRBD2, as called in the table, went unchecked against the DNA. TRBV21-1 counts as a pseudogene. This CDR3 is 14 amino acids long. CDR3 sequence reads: CASSNSADSYEQYF. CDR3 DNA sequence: TGTGCCAGCAGCAACTCCGCGGACTCCTACGAGCAGTACTTC.

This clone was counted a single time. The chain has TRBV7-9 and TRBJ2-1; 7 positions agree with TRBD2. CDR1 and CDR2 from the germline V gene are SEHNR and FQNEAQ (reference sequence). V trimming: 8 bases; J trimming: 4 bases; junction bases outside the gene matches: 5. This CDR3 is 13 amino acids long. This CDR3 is CASGEGLYNEQFF. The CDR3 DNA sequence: TGTGCCAGCGGGGAGGGACTTTACAATGAGCAGTTCTTC. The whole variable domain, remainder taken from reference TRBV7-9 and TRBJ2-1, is DTGVSQNPRHKITKRGQNVTFRCDPISEHNRLYWYRQTLGQGPEFLTYFQNEAQLEKSRLLSDRFSAERPKGSFSTLEIQRTEQGDSAMYLCASGEGLYNEQFFGPGTRLTVL.

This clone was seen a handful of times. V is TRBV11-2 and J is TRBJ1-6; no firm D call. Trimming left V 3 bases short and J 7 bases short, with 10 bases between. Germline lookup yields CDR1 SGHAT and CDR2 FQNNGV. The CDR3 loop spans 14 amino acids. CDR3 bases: TGTGCCAGCAGCTTCGCGACTTCAAATTCACCCCTCCACTTT. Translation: CASSFATSNSPLHF.

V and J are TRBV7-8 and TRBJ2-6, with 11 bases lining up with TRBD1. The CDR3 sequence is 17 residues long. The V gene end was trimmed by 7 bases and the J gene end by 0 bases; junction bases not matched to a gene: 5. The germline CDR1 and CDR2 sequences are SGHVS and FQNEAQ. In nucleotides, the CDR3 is TGTGCCAGCACCCGGGACAGGGGGTTCTCTGGGGCCAACGTCCTGACTTTC. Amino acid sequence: CASTRDRGFSGANVLTF.

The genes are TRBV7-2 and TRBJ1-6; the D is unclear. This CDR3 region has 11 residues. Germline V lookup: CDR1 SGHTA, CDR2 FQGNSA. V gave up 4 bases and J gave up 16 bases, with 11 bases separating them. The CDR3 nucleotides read TGTGCCAGCAGCTCCGGGAGTCCACTCCACTTT. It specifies CASSSGSPLHF.

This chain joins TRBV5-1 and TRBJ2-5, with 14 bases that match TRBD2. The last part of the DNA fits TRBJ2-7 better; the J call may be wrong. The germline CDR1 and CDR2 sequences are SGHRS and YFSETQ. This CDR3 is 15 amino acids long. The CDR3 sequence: CASSPWTSGGYEQYF. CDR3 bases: TGCGCCAGCAGCCCGTGGACTAGCGGGGGGTACGAGCAGTACTTC.

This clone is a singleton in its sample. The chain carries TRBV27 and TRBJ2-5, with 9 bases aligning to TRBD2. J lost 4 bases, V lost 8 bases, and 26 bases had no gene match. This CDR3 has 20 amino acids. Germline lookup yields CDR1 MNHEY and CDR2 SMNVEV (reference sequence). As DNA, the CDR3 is TGTGCCAGCCTTCTCGGTGGGATGAGGTTGGTAGCGGGGGAGGGAGAGACCCAGTACTTC. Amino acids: CASLLGGMRLVAGEGETQYF.

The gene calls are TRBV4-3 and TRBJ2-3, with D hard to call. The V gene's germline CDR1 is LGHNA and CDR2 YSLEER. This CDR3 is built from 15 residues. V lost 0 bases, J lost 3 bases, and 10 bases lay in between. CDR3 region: CASSQENARTDTQYF. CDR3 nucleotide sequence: TGCGCCAGCAGCCAAGAGAACGCTCGGACAGATACGCAGTATTTT.

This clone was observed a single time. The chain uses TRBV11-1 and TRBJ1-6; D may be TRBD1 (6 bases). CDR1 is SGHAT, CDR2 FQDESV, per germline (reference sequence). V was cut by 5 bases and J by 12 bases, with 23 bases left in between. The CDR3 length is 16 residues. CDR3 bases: TGTGCCAGCAGCCTGGGACATTTGAGGGGCATTCAACCCCTCCACTTT. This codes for CASSLGHLRGIQPLHF.

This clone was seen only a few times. CDR3 sequence: CASSQAVSYEQYF. Here the CDR3 DNA reads TGTGCCAGCAGTCAGGCAGTTAGTTACGAGCAGTACTTC. The chain recombines TRBV6-5 with TRBJ2-7, with D hard to call. Trimming took 5 bases from V and 4 from J, leaving 12 bases between them. Germline values: CDR1 MNHEY, CDR2 SVGAGI. The CDR3 is 13 amino acids.

In DNA form, the CDR3 reads TGTGCCAGCTCACCACCGCAGCAGGCCACTTACAATGAGCAGTTCTTC. Protein sequence: CASSPPQQATYNEQFF. The chain recombines TRBV18 with TRBJ2-1; D is unclear. The CDR3 is made up of 16 amino acids. V was trimmed by 0 bases and J by 4 bases, leaving 13 bases between them. The V gene's germline CDR1 is KGHSH and CDR2 LQKENI. Using reference TRBV18 and TRBJ2-1 for the parts outside the CDR3, the full variable domain is NAGVMQNPRHLVRRRGQEARLRCSPMKGHSHVYWYRQLPEEGLKFMVYLQKENIIDESGMPKERFSAEFPKEGPSILRIQQVVRGDSAAYFCASSPPQQATYNEQFFGPGTRLTVL.

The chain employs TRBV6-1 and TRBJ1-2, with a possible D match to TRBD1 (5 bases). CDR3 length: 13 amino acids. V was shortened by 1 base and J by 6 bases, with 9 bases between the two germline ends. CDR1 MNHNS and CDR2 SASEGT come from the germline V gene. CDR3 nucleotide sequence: TGTGCCAGCAGTGAAGGGGGCAGAGATGGCTACACCTTC. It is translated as CASSEGGRDGYTF.

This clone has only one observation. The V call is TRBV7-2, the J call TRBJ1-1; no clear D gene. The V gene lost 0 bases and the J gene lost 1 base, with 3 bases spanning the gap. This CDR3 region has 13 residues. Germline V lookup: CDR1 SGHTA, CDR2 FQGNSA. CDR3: CASSLAWNTEAFF. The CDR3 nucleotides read TGTGCCAGCAGCTTAGCCTGGAACACTGAAGCTTTCTTT.